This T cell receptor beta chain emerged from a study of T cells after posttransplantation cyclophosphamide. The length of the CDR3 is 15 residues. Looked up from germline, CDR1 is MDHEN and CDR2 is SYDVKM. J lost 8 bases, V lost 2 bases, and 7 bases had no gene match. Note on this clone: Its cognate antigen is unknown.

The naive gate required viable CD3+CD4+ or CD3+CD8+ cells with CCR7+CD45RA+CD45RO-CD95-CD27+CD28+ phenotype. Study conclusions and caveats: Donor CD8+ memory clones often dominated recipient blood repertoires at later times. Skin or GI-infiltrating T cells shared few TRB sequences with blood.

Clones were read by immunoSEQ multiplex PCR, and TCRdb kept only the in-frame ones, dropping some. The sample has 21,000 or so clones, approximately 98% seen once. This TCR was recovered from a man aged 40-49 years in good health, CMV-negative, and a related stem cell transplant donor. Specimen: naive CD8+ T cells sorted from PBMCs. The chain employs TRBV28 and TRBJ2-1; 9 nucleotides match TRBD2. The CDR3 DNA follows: TGTGCCAGCAGTTTACTTAGCGGGAGCGCCCATGAGCAGTTCTTC. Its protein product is CASSLLSGSAHEQFF.